The rows below give T cell receptor beta chains drawn from one sample of a study of blood T cell repertoires in COVID-19. Method: immunoSEQ multiplex PCR; TCRdb's copy keeps in-frame clones and lacks some. The table shows 250,000 to 300,000 clones, with about 90% occurring only once. Input material: peripheral blood. The source is a woman aged 65 to 85 with COVID-19, enrolled during active disease. The CDR3 runs from the conserved cysteine through the conserved F or W. Each record gives: clone size, D gene, J gene, V gene, CDR3 protein, CDR3 DNA. A D gene is named only where the DNA matches it firmly. Clone size is not always given. Where it is, it says once, few, many or a class for expanded clones.

. | TRBD1 | TRBJ1-5 | TRBV27 | CASSTIGGTGLNQPQHF | TGTGCCAGCAGTACTATCGGCGGGACAGGGCTTAATCAGCCCCAGCATTTT
. | . | TRBJ2-1 | TRBV24-1 | CATSDPGWNEQFF | TGTGCCACCAGTGACCCGGGATGGAATGAGCAGTTCTTC
. | TRBD1 | TRBJ1-2 | TRBV18 | CASSPRTGVYGYTF | TGTGCCAGCTCACCACGGACAGGGGTATATGGCTACACCTTC
. | TRBD1 | TRBJ1-4 | TRBV6-5 | CASSYSRGQGGEKLFF | TGTGCCAGCAGTTACTCGAGGGGACAGGGAGGTGAAAAACTGTTTTTT
. | . | TRBJ2-3 | TRBV5-1 | CASSLGAQYQADTQYF | TGCGCCAGCAGCTTGGGGGCCCAGTACCAAGCAGATACGCAGTATTTT
few | TRBD2 | TRBJ2-7 | TRBV28 | CASSSQARGGVEQYF | TGTGCCAGCAGTTCCCAAGCGCGCGGGGGGGTGGAGCAGTACTTC
. | . | TRBJ2-6 | TRBV19 | CASTAGANVLTF | TGTGCCAGTACGGCTGGGGCCAACGTCCTGACTTTC
. | . | TRBJ1-1 | TRBV5-4 | CASSAGQRNTEAFF | TGTGCCAGCAGCGCCGGACAGAGGAACACTGAAGCTTTCTTT
. | TRBD1 | TRBJ2-7 | TRBV15 | CATSRSYSRDSSYEQYF | TGTGCCACCAGCAGATCGTATAGCCGGGACAGCTCCTACGAGCAGTACTTC
. | . | TRBJ1-2 | TRBV19 | CASSSGRGAGGYTF | TGTGCCAGTAGTAGTGGCAGGGGCGCCGGTGGCTACACCTTC
. | TRBD2 | TRBJ2-1 | TRBV24-1 | CATSRTSRSYNEQFF | TGTGCCACCAGCAGGACTAGCAGGAGCTACAATGAGCAGTTCTTC
. | . | TRBJ1-2 | TRBV6-5 | CASSFQGRAFSGYTF | TGTGCCAGCAGTTTCCAGGGCAGGGCCTTCTCTGGCTACACCTTC
few | . | TRBJ1-5 | TRBV2 | CASSESNSRSQPQHF | TGTGCCAGCAGTGAATCGAACAGCCGAAGTCAGCCCCAGCATTTT
. | . | TRBJ2-2 | TRBV7-8 | CASSLTRDPGELFF | TGTGCCAGCAGCTTAACGCGGGACCCCGGGGAGCTGTTTTTT
. | TRBD1 | TRBJ1-5 | TRBV30 | CAWSSGQGNQPQHF | TGTGCCTGGAGCTCGGGACAGGGCAATCAGCCCCAGCATTTT
. | TRBD2 | TRBJ2-7 | TRBV6-2/TRBV6-3 | CASSRLAGYEQYF | TGTGCCAGCAGTCGACTAGCGGGCTACGAGCAGTACTTC
. | . | TRBJ1-1 | TRBV4-1 | CASSQDIPSAGRMNTEAFF | TGCGCCAGCAGCCAAGATATCCCGTCGGCAGGTAGAATGAACACTGAAGCTTTCTTT
. | TRBD1 | TRBJ2-5 | TRBV6-1 | CASSEGQGASETQYF | TGTGCCAGCAGTGAAGGGCAGGGGGCGTCGGAGACCCAGTACTTC
. | . | TRBJ1-3 | TRBV2 | CASRQVYSGNTIYF | TGTGCCAGCAGGCAGGTCTACTCTGGAAACACCATATATTTT
. | . | TRBJ2-4 | TRBV7-2 | CASSFRGGIQYF | TGTGCCAGCAGCTTCAGGGGAGGGATTCAGTACTTC
. | . | TRBJ2-7 | TRBV18 | CASSPLGQEDEQYF | TGTGCCAGCTCACCATTAGGGCAGGAGGACGAGCAGTACTTC
. | TRBD1 | TRBJ2-7 | TRBV24-1 | CATGPGQGYEQYF | TGTGCCACTGGACCGGGACAGGGTTACGAGCAGTACTTC
. | TRBD1 | TRBJ1-4 | TRBV7-2 | CASSLDWTGIEKLFF | TGTGCCAGCAGCTTAGACTGGACAGGGATTGAAAAACTGTTTTTT
. | . | TRBJ1-2 | TRBV19 | CASSAFRQDYGYTF | TGTGCCAGTAGTGCTTTCAGACAGGACTATGGCTACACCTTC
. | . | TRBJ2-7 | TRBV11-3 | CASSIRNRAGEQYF | TGTGCCAGCAGCATTAGGAACAGGGCGGGCGAGCAGTACTTC
. | . | TRBJ2-7 | TRBV28 | CASITDKTYEQYF | TGTGCCAGCATTACGGACAAGACCTACGAGCAGTACTTC
. | TRBD1 | TRBJ1-2 | TRBV13 | CASSSRTGLRGYTF | TGTGCCAGCAGCTCCCGGACAGGGCTTCGTGGCTACACCTTC
. | . | TRBJ1-5 | TRBV19 | CASSGSGGNQPQHF | TGTGCCAGTAGTGGCTCGGGAGGCAATCAGCCCCAGCATTTT
. | . | TRBJ2-2 | TRBV5-1 | CASSLSLWAGPNTGELFF | TGCGCCAGCAGCTTGAGTTTGTGGGCAGGGCCGAACACCGGGGAGCTGTTTTTT
. | TRBD2 | TRBJ2-3 | TRBV19 | CASSIGTSGTDTQYF | TGTGCCAGTAGTATAGGGACTAGTGGCACAGATACGCAGTATTTT
. | . | TRBJ1-5 | TRBV30 | CAWSVSGSDQPQHF | TGTGCCTGGAGTGTATCAGGGTCGGATCAGCCCCAGCATTTT
. | TRBD1 | TRBJ2-7 | TRBV24-1 | CATQGVEQYF | TGTGCCACCCAGGGGGTGGAGCAGTACTTC
. | . | TRBJ1-2 | TRBV6-2/TRBV6-3 | CASSYPRDTPHYGYTF | TGTGCCAGCAGTTACCCAAGGGACACCCCTCACTATGGCTACACCTTC
. | . | TRBJ2-1 | TRBV18 | CASSYSGSSYNEQFF | TGTGCCAGCTCATATAGCGGCTCCTCCTACAATGAGCAGTTCTTC
once | . | TRBJ2-1 | TRBV7-8 | CASSLTGNPYNEQFF | TGTGCCAGCAGCTTGACCGGGAATCCCTACAATGAGCAGTTCTTC
. | . | TRBJ2-3 | TRBV6-4 | CASSGRRSGTDTQYF | TGTGCCAGCAGTGGCAGACGGAGCGGCACAGATACGCAGTATTTT
. | TRBD2 | TRBJ2-7 | TRBV27 | CASRLAGGIHEQYF | TGTGCCAGCAGACTAGCGGGAGGAATTCACGAGCAGTACTTC
. | TRBD2 | TRBJ2-7 | TRBV5-4 | CASSPNGTSGKGASEQYF | TGTGCCAGCAGCCCGAACGGGACTAGCGGGAAGGGAGCTAGCGAGCAGTACTTC
. | TRBD1 | TRBJ2-7 | TRBV5-1 | CASSFRTGGAEEQYF | TGCGCCAGCAGCTTCAGGACAGGGGGCGCGGAGGAGCAGTACTTC
. | . | TRBJ2-5 | TRBV6-5 | CASSYSASRTETQYF | TGTGCCAGCAGTTACTCGGCTAGCAGGACGGAGACCCAGTACTTC
. | TRBD1 | TRBJ2-2 | TRBV7-3 | CASSLQPGGIGELFF | TGTGCCAGCAGCTTACAACCAGGGGGTATCGGGGAGCTGTTTTTT
. | TRBD1 | TRBJ1-5 | TRBV30 | CAWGDREDQPQHF | TGTGCCTGGGGTGACAGGGAGGATCAGCCCCAGCATTTT
. | TRBD2 | TRBJ2-5 | TRBV5-1 | CASNPGGGRETQYF | TGCGCCAGCAACCCGGGGGGGGGCCGAGAGACCCAGTACTTC
. | TRBD2 | TRBJ2-7 | TRBV5-1 | CASSPSAGAREQYF | TGCGCCAGCAGCCCTTCAGCGGGAGCACGGGAGCAGTACTTC